Listed here are 27 T cell receptor beta chains from one sample, sequenced in a study of post-analysis software for immune sequencing data. Study outcomes and limitations: About 5 TRBV segments (TRBV5-6, TRBV5-1 and TRBV20-1 among them) occurred more frequently in patients than in controls.

No antigen has been identified for these receptors. TCR beta cDNA libraries included unique molecular identifiers. TCRdb fed the PCR reads into MiXCR, producing one record per CDR3 protein. The table includes 600,000 to 750,000 distinct CDR3 sequences, approximately 59% detected once. The specimen was blood. Source of these receptors: a girl aged 2 to 10 with multiple sclerosis.

The chain has TRBV7-2 and TRBJ2-3; D possibly corresponds to TRBD2 (5 bases). V was shortened by 1 base and J by 0 bases, with 11 bases between the two germline ends. This CDR3 contains 16 residues. Germline CDR1 reads SGHTA; CDR2 reads FQGNSA. The CDR3 bases are TGTGCCAGCAGCTTAGGCCTGCGGAGGAGCACAGATACGCAGTATTTT. This codes for CASSLGLRRSTDTQYF.

The V gene is TRBV13, the J gene TRBJ2-1, with 12 positions matching TRBD2. With V trimmed by 5 bases and J by 4 bases, 12 bases remained unmatched. The CDR3 runs to 18 residues. Germline V gene lookup returns CDR1 PRHDT and CDR2 FYEKMQ (reference sequence). The CDR3 nucleotides are TGTGCCAGCAGCCCAGTGACTAGCGGGGGCCAGGTTTACAATGAGCAGTTCTTC. Its protein product is CASSPVTSGGQVYNEQFF.

The chain links TRBV2 to TRBJ2-7; TRBD2 might be the D (6 bases). CDR1 and CDR2 from the germline V gene are SNHLY and FYNNEI. The CDR3 covers 13 residues. The V gene lost 7 bases and the J gene lost 7 bases, with 17 bases spanning the gap. CDR3 sequence: CASNGLSGDEQYF. The CDR3 bases are TGTGCCAGCAACGGACTATCTGGGGATGAGCAGTACTTC.

The chain is built from TRBV7-6 and TRBJ2-3, with 7 bases that match TRBD2. This CDR3 comprises 15 residues. With V trimmed by 5 bases and J by 2 bases, 7 bases remained unmatched. CDR1 and CDR2 (germline): SGHVS, FNYEAQ. CDR3 DNA sequence: TGTGCCAGCAGCGAGCTAGCGGTGCCCACAGATACGCAGTATTTT. As protein: CASSELAVPTDTQYF.

This chain links TRBV11-2 with TRBJ2-7; weak D call: TRBD1 (6 bases). The CDR3 is 15 residues long. The germline gives CDR1 SGHAT, CDR2 FQNNGV. The V and J ends lost 1 base and 2 bases respectively, with 12 bases between them. CDR3 bases: TGTGCCAGCAGCTTAGGCAGGACAGAGACCTACGAGCAGTACTTC. Amino acids: CASSLGRTETYEQYF.

This clonotype was picked up a small number of times. J is TRBJ2-5 and V is TRBV7-2, with D tentatively TRBD2 (5 bases). This CDR3 contains 14 residues. Germline V gene sequence: CDR1 SGHTA, CDR2 FQGNSA. Trimming removed 3 bases at V and 3 bases at J, with 11 bases between. The CDR3 region has the DNA TGTGCCAGCAGCTTGACCGGACTCGAAGAGACCCAGTACTTC. As protein: CASSLTGLEETQYF. The entire variable domain, with the rest obtained from reference TRBV7-2 and TRBJ2-5, is as follows: GAGVSQSPSNKVTEKGKDVELRCDPISGHTALYWYRQSLGQGLEFLIYFQGNSAPDKSGLPSDRFSAERTGGSVSTLTIQRTQQEDSAVYLCASSLTGLEETQYFGPGTRLLVL.

The chain is built from TRBV9 and TRBJ2-3; maybe TRBD2 (6 bases). V was pared by 2 bases and J by 5 bases, with 21 bases between. Looked up from germline, CDR1 is SGDLS and CDR2 is YYNGEE. CDR3 length equals 17 residues. The CDR3 protein is CASSVAREGGSGDTQYF. The DNA of the CDR3 is TGTGCCAGCAGCGTTGCGCGGGAAGGAGGGTCGGGAGATACGCAGTATTTT.

V usage is TRBV21-1 and J usage is TRBJ2-1. TRBV21-1 is a recognized pseudogene. CDR3 length: 17 residues. CDR3: CASIEGCTAGSYNEQFF. The CDR3 DNA reads as TGTGCCAGCATCGAAGGATGTACAGCCGGCTCCTACAATGAGCAGTTCTTC.

The chain links TRBV12-3 or TRBV12-4 to TRBJ2-1, with 9 bases matching TRBD2. CDR3 length: 16 amino acids. The J segment lost 1 base and the V segment lost 2 bases, leaving 3 bases of the junction unmatched. CDR3 DNA sequence: TGTGCCAGCAGTTTATGGCGGGGGGGTTCCTACAATGAGCAGTTCTTC. Protein: CASSLWRGGSYNEQFF.

The V gene is TRBV20-1, the J gene TRBJ2-3, with 9 bases fitting TRBD2. Germline loops: CDR1 DFQATT, CDR2 SNEGSKA (reference sequence). The CDR3 is 16 residues long. V shed 1 base, J shed 2 bases, and the junction held 7 bases outside the gene matches. The CDR3 DNA reads as TGCAGTGCTAGAGTTCTTGCGGGGGGGGTCACAGATACGCAGTATTTT. Translated, it gives CSARVLAGGVTDTQYF.

The chain joins TRBV7-2 to TRBJ2-3; D is uncertain. V shed 2 bases and J shed 12 bases, with 9 bases lying between them. CDR1 is SGHTA, CDR2 FQGNSA, per germline. The CDR3 loop spans 11 amino acids. The CDR3 coding sequence is TGTGCCAGCAGCTTACACTCCCCACAGTATTTT. Amino acid sequence: CASSLHSPQYF.

In nucleotides, the CDR3 is TGTGCCAGCAGCCAATTTACCGGGACAGGGGCATACAATGAGCAGTTCTTC. It codes for CASSQFTGTGAYNEQFF. This sequence joins TRBV4-2 and TRBJ2-1; the match to TRBD1 covers 10 bases. The J segment lost 4 bases and the V segment lost 2 bases, leaving 8 bases of the junction unmatched. The CDR3 is 17 amino acids. In germline, CDR1 is LGHNA, CDR2 YNFKEQ.

This rearrangement joins TRBV7-7 to TRBJ2-5, with D maybe TRBD1 (5 bases). The germline V and J ends were trimmed by 2 bases and 2 bases, with 12 bases remaining between them. Germline lookup yields CDR1 SSHAT and CDR2 FNYEAQ (reference sequence). The CDR3 contains 15 residues. CDR3 in DNA: TGTGCCAGCAGCTTAAGGGGCAGGAGTCAAGAGACCCAGTACTTC. Translation: CASSLRGRSQETQYF.

The V gene is TRBV7-9, the J gene TRBJ2-3; 12 nucleotides line up with TRBD1. J lost 2 bases, V lost 4 bases, and 7 bases had no gene match. Germline assignment: CDR1 SEHNR and CDR2 FQNEAQ (reference sequence). The CDR3 has 17 residues. The CDR3: CASSSVPGQGATDTQYF. CDR3 nucleotides: TGTGCCAGCAGCTCCGTACCGGGACAGGGGGCCACAGATACGCAGTATTTT.

CDR3 sequence: CASSHGGRGSYNEQFF. In nucleotides, the CDR3 is TGTGCCAGCAGCCATGGCGGGAGGGGCTCCTACAATGAGCAGTTCTTC. The V gene is TRBV9, the J gene TRBJ2-1, with 9 bases lining up with TRBD2. This CDR3 is built from 16 residues. The germline gives CDR1 SGDLS, CDR2 YYNGEE. The V gene end was trimmed by 4 bases and the J gene end by 0 bases; junction bases not matched to a gene: 5.

The chain uses TRBV5-1 and TRBJ1-1; a possible D gene is TRBD1 (5 bases). The CDR3 has 15 amino acids. V lost 0 bases and J 5 bases, leaving 14 bases between the germline ends. Per the germline V gene, CDR1 is SGHRS and CDR2 is YFSETQ. The CDR3 protein is CASSLALTVGTEAFF. The CDR3, as DNA: TGCGCCAGCAGCTTGGCCCTGACAGTCGGTACTGAAGCTTTCTTT.

The chain joins TRBV12-3 or TRBV12-4 to TRBJ1-1; D might be TRBD1 (6 bases). Trimming pared 5 bases from V and 5 bases from J, leaving 15 bases between. The CDR3 has 14 amino acids. The CDR3 region is CASSRSGGRTEAFF. The CDR3 DNA reads as TGTGCCAGCAGTCGTTCTGGGGGGCGAACTGAAGCTTTCTTT.

About this clonotype itself: A read error may account for a junction end that differs from germline. The chain employs TRBV12-3 or TRBV12-4 and TRBJ2-3, with no clear D. This CDR3 region has 11 residues. The chain's CDR3 is CASLGTYTQYF. Here the CDR3 DNA reads TGTGCCAGCTTGGGCACATATACGCAGTATTTT.

This clonotype has a handful of counts. The chain is built from TRBV7-2 and TRBJ2-1; 9 positions agree with TRBD2. The V and J ends lost 5 bases and 4 bases, in that order; junction bases with no gene match: 9. In germline, CDR1 is SGHTA, CDR2 FQGNSA. The CDR3 spans 16 residues. The CDR3 sequence is CASSPWGAGGYNEQFF. CDR3 nucleotides: TGTGCCAGCAGCCCCTGGGGAGCGGGGGGATACAATGAGCAGTTCTTC.

Only a few counts were recorded for this clonotype. This sequence joins TRBV7-2 and TRBJ2-4; D is tentatively TRBD1 or TRBD2 (6 bases each). The J call may be incorrect, as the DNA end agrees better with TRBJ2-7. The CDR3 loop spans 14 amino acids. Germline-derived CDR1 and CDR2 are SGHTA and FQGNSA. The CDR3 coding sequence is TGTGCCAGCAGCTCCTGGGGGGCGGACCACGAGCAGTACTTC. The encoded protein is CASSSWGADHEQYF.

CDR3 residues: CASTSRLAGIETQYF. CDR3 sequence (DNA): TGTGCCAGCACTTCACGACTAGCGGGAATAGAGACCCAGTACTTC. The chain is built from TRBV27 and TRBJ2-5, with 11 bases lining up with TRBD2. V lost 7 bases, J lost 4 bases, and 8 bases stayed unmatched. The CDR3 extends over 15 amino acids. Per the germline V gene, CDR1 is MNHEY and CDR2 is SMNVEV (reference sequence).

V gene TRBV6-1 combines with J gene TRBJ2-7; 8 bases align to TRBD2. J gave up 3 bases and V 3 bases, and 10 bases lay outside the gene matches. CDR3 length: 16 residues. Germline V gene lookup returns CDR1 MNHNS and CDR2 SASEGT. The CDR3 sequence: CASSDVWREAVYEQYF. DNA of the CDR3: TGTGCCAGCAGTGATGTCTGGCGGGAGGCGGTCTACGAGCAGTACTTC.

This clonotype was counted only a few times. The J gene is TRBJ2-1, the V gene TRBV4-1, with 14 bases lining up with TRBD2. Germline V lookup: CDR1 MGHRA, CDR2 YSYEKL. The CDR3 consists of 17 residues. Trimming at V came to 0 bases and at J to 12 bases, leaving 10 bases not matched to a gene. This CDR3 is CASSQDTRTSGRWGQFF. The CDR3 nucleotides are TGCGCCAGCAGCCAAGATACCAGGACTAGCGGGAGGTGGGGGCAGTTCTTC.

Only a few counts were recorded for this clonotype. The V gene is TRBV5-1, the J gene TRBJ2-5, with TRBD2 identical over 7 bases. Unmatched junction bases numbered 15, after V lost 9 bases and J lost 7 bases. In germline, CDR1 is SGHRS, CDR2 YFSETQ. The CDR3 extends over 14 amino acids. This chain's CDR3 is CATGGYPLKGTQYF. Written as DNA, the CDR3 is TGCGCCACCGGGGGGTATCCGCTTAAGGGGACCCAGTACTTC.

The V gene is TRBV9, the J gene TRBJ2-7, with D possibly called TRBD1 or TRBD2 (6 bases each). The length of the CDR3 is 15 residues. Germline CDR1 SGDLS, CDR2 YYNGEE. Trimming took 4 bases from V and 4 from J, leaving 18 bases between them. The CDR3 nucleotides are TGTGCCAGCAGCCTGACGGGGGCGAAGAAGTACGAGCAGTACTTC. It is translated as CASSLTGAKKYEQYF.

The chain carries TRBV29-1 and TRBJ2-3; the D call may be TRBD1 or TRBD2 (6 bases each). V shed 4 bases and J shed 1 base, with 24 bases lying between them. The CDR3 length is 18 residues. CDR1 and CDR2 (germline): SQVTM, ANQGSEA. This chain's CDR3 is CSVVYLGGPTLGTDTQYF. The CDR3 nucleotides are TGCAGCGTTGTTTATTTGGGGGGCCCCACCCTAGGCACAGATACGCAGTATTTT.

This chain links TRBV10-3 with TRBJ2-3, with a tentative D call TRBD1 (6 bases). The germline gives CDR1 ENHRY, CDR2 SYGVKD. The CDR3 is 15 amino acids. V lost 2 bases and J 4 bases, leaving 13 bases between the germline ends. The CDR3 DNA reads TGTGCCATCAGTGAGCTAACAGGGTTGGCAGATACGCAGTATTTT. Its protein product is CAISELTGLADTQYF.